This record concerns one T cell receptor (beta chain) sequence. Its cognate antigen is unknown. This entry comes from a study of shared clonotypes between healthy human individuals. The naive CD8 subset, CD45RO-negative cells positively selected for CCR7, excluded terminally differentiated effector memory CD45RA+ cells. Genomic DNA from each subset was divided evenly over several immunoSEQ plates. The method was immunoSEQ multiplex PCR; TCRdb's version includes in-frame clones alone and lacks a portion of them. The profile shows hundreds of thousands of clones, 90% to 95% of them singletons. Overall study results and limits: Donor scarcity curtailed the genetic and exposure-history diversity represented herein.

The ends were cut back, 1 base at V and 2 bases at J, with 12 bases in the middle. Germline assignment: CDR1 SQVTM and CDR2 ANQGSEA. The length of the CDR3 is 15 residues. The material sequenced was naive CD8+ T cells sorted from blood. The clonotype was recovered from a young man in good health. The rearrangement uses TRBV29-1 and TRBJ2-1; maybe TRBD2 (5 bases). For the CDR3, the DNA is TGCAGCGTTGAAGTGAGGAGCGGACCCTACAATGAGCAGTTCTTC. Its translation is CSVEVRSGPYNEQFF.